The sequence of this T cell receptor (beta chain) was determined in a study of human T cells and chemical hapten exposure. Overall study context: Researchers reported sensitizing a 2 cm by 2 cm upper inner arm skin site with 2% DPC.

This clonotype was seen ten or more times. In TCRdb, the RACE reads were re-called with MiXCR into one record per CDR3 protein. The top ten clones hold around 8.2% of a sample with 350,000 or so distinct CDR3 sequences, under 9% of them seen once. This CDR3 spans 15 amino acids. Germline CDR1 SGHTA, CDR2 FQGTGA. Trimming removed 2 bases from V and 2 bases from J, with 11 bases in between. Sample time point: patch test 1, 2 weeks after DPC sensitization. Treatment indicated: therapeutic diphenylcyclopropenone sensitization with weekly scalp DPC. Alopecia patients between 18 and 70 years old and suitable for DPC were used as donors.

The receptor was derived from a woman under 30 with alopecia areata. Some clones in this sample may be carry-over from other donors' samples. V usage is TRBV7-3 and J usage is TRBJ2-3, with D perhaps matching TRBD2 (6 bases). Material: whole blood, obtained in connection with sensitization to the hapten diphenylcyclopropenone (DPC). In nucleotides, the CDR3 is TGTGCCAGCAGCTTAGGAGGCGGGGCCACAGATACGCAGTATTTT. Protein sequence: CASSLGGGATDTQYF.